This T cell receptor (beta chain) was sequenced in a study of shared clonotypes between healthy human individuals. Germline loops: CDR1 LNHDA, CDR2 SQIVND (reference sequence). There are 15 residues in the CDR3. The ends were cut back, 4 bases at V and 1 base at J, with 12 bases in the middle. Assay used: immunoSEQ multiplex PCR; TCRdb lists only in-frame clones, some missing. Of some 1,400,000 clones in the sample, around 95% were seen once. The chain is built from TRBV19 and TRBJ2-3, with a tentative D call TRBD1 (6 bases). This TCR came from a man aged 30 to 45 in good health. Sequencing was carried out using naive CD4+ T cells sorted from blood. Subset: CD45RA+ positively selected. The CDR3 DNA is TGTGCCAGTAGTACAAACAGGGTCGGCACAGATACGCAGTATTTT. It yields the protein CASSTNRVGTDTQYF. Filled out from reference TRBV19 and TRBJ2-3, the complete variable domain reads DGGITQSPKYLFRKEGQNVTLSCEQNLNHDAMYWYRQDPGQGLRLIYYSQIVNDFQKGDIAEGYSVSREKKESFPLTVTSAQKNPTAFYLCASSTNRVGTDTQYFGPGTRLTVL.